Detailed here is one T cell receptor (beta chain). Its antigen is unidentified. The data belong to a study of cytomegalovirus exposure and HLA in healthy donors. On the study more broadly: Unique TCRs numbering some 80 million, obtained from HLA-typed donors, made up an early data release.

Primers included in the PCR were 60 Vbeta and 13 Jbeta primers. Sequencing used immunoSEQ multiplex PCR; TCRdb keeps in-frame clones, though not all of them. This table holds about 110,000 clones, roughly 85% found once. Study-level results: The authors listed some 160 TCR beta chains as cytomegalovirus-associated.

The receptor was derived from a woman aged 40 to 50 in good health and CMV-seronegative. Sequencing used PBMCs.

In nucleotides, the CDR3 is TGTGCCAGCAGCTTAGCCCCCAGGGGGCGCTTGGACCGGCCCCAGCATTTT. This sequence encodes CASSLAPRGRLDRPQHF. The chain links TRBV7-2 to TRBJ1-5; 8 nucleotides align to TRBD1. Germline assignment: CDR1 SGHTA and CDR2 FQGNSA. This CDR3 region has 17 residues. The V and J ends lost 0 bases and 9 bases, in that order; junction bases with no gene match: 13.